A selection of T cell receptor beta chains follows, all from one sample in a study of blood T cells in healthy people across ages. TCRdb used MiXCR to reprocess the 5' RACE reads, holding one entry per CDR3 protein. The data hold 650,000 to 700,000 distinct CDR3 sequences, with over 40% observed a single time. Sequencing input: blood. These receptor sequences come from a woman older than 75 in good health. Both conserved end residues are trimmed from each CDR3.

>TRBV7-2|TRBJ1-2
ASSSTSREDGYT
>TRBV19|TRBJ2-5
ASGAETQY
>TRBV6-5|-
ASNSLGQIYNEQY
>TRBV3-1|TRBJ2-3
ASSKRTGDAADTQY
>TRBV6-5|TRBJ1-3
ASSSYDGNTIY
>TRBV6-6|TRBJ2-7
ASSYAGYEQY
>TRBV16|TRBJ1-1
ASSQYLENTEAF
>TRBV29-1|-
SVYGLAEYEQY
>TRBV7-2|TRBJ2-7
ASSFQGGGTPPPEQY
>TRBV20-1|TRBJ1-2
SANTGTGIGYT
>TRBV12-3/TRBV12-4|TRBJ1-2
ASRQGTGGVGYT
>TRBV7-9|TRBJ2-1
ASSSGSGWDEQF
>TRBV7-3|TRBJ2-5
ASSSLGSANEQY
>TRBV4-3|TRBJ1-4
ASSQRESEKLF
>TRBV7-2|-
ASSLAGQPLSYEQY
>TRBV12-3/TRBV12-4|TRBJ1-4
ASSSGVKGNEKLF
>TRBV7-2|TRBJ2-5
ASSLRGREEETQY
>TRBV28|TRBJ2-5
ASSLVHSQETQY
>TRBV7-8|TRBJ2-3
ASSLKTGTGMPTDTQY
>TRBV29-1|TRBJ2-5
SVALPGLAGRTQY
>TRBV29-1|TRBJ1-4
SVGGTSRNEKLF
>TRBV7-9|TRBJ2-1
ASSFSGRGDEQF
>TRBV4-2|TRBJ2-1
ASTEPTAYNEQF
>TRBV6-1|TRBJ1-6
ASRDRPASSYNSPLH
>TRBV20-1|TRBJ2-5
SAWDTQETQY
>TRBV5-1|TRBJ2-3
ASSSARTDTQY
>TRBV28|TRBJ1-5
ASSSWTFSTPPQH
>TRBV7-2|TRBJ2-3
ASSLIADTQY
>TRBV12-3/TRBV12-4|TRBJ2-1
ASSLVGAGDEQF
>TRBV12-3/TRBV12-4|TRBJ2-5
ASRVGETQY
>TRBV20-1|TRBJ1-5
SAREILGGNQPQH
>TRBV10-3|TRBJ1-2
ATTGARDYT
>TRBV20-1|-
SATLRPRQYEQY
>TRBV19|TRBJ2-7
ASSPAGTGYVQY
>TRBV15|TRBJ2-1
ATSRDPGDRFNEQF
>TRBV10-3|TRBJ2-7
AISRDTLYEQY